This paragraph reports one T cell receptor beta chain. A process of 5'RACE template switching, which added a universal primer site and UMIs, was used to make TCR cDNA. TCRdb analysed the 5' RACE reads with MiXCR anew, one entry per CDR3 protein. The sample consists of approximately 120,000 distinct CDR3 sequences, 6.5% to 8% of them appearing once. The data originate from a study of T cells after yellow fever vaccination. Study-level information: Libraries from low-cell-number fractions were prepared with the SMART-Seq v4 Ultra Low Input RNA kit.

The CDR3 contains 16 residues. V was clipped by 0 bases and J by 3 bases; unmatched bases: 4. Germline assignment: CDR1 SGDLS and CDR2 YYNGEE. Sequenced here: CD4+ T cells sorted from PBMCs, sampled around 10 days after the first yellow fever vaccination. V and J are TRBV9 and TRBJ2-3, with 10 bases aligning to TRBD2. This clonotype was obtained from a man between 18 and 35 years old who received the YFV17D yellow fever vaccine. CDR3 in amino acids: CASSVVGLAVTDTQYF. In DNA form, the CDR3 reads TGTGCCAGCAGCGTAGTTGGACTAGCGGTGACAGATACGCAGTATTTT. The variable domain in full, completed from reference TRBV9 and TRBJ2-3, reads DSGVTQTPKHLITATGQRVTLRCSPRSGDLSVYWYQQSLDQGLQFLIQYYNGEERAKGNILERFSAQQFPDLHSELNLSSLELGDSALYFCASSVVGLAVTDTQYFGPGTRLTVL.